Sequencing of this T cell receptor beta chain was carried out in a study of T cells after yellow fever vaccination. Between the trimmed V and J ends, which lost 3 bases and 0 bases, there was a span of 4 bases. In germline, CDR1 is MNHNS, CDR2 SASEGT. The CDR3 runs 13 residues. TCRdb reprocessed the 5' RACE reads with MiXCR, giving one entry per CDR3 protein. This table holds 450,000 to 550,000 distinct CDR3 sequences, 15% to 20% found once. The V and J genes are TRBV6-1 and TRBJ2-3; D not certain. This TCR derives from a man aged 25 to 45 who received the YFV17D yellow fever vaccine. Specimen: PBMCs, collected 15 days after the yellow fever booster vaccination. This CDR3 is CASSEESTDTQYF. The CDR3 DNA is TGTGCCAGCAGTGAGGAGAGCACAGATACGCAGTATTTT.